This T cell receptor beta chain was identified during a study of cytomegalovirus exposure and HLA in healthy donors. Overall study context: An early release of data contained approximately 85 million unique TCRs, which came from HLA-typed donors. Study-level points and caveats: For most TCR beta V segments, an earlier analysis put the productive rate at about 90% or about 30% of the time. Associated with HLA alleles at 0.05 false discovery rate in a later analysis were 16,951 TCR beta sequences.

Remarks on this clone: The antigen is unknown.

The PCR employed 60 Vbeta primers together with 13 Jbeta primers. The data were produced by immunoSEQ multiplex PCR, yet TCRdb's version contains in-frame clones alone and is incomplete. This table has approximately 210,000 clones, about 87% appearing once. V dropped 6 bases and J dropped 2 bases, with 14 bases sitting between them. Germline CDR1 and CDR2: ENHRY and SYGVKD. The CDR3 sequence is 14 residues long. The chain uses TRBV10-3 and TRBJ2-7, with no clear D. Sequencing input: PBMCs. The clonotype originates from a woman under 30 in good health and CMV-seronegative. CDR3 in DNA: TGTGCCATCAGCTCCGCGGCGGAGACCTACGAGCAGTACTTC. It is translated as CAISSAAETYEQYF.